The text below deals with one T cell receptor beta chain. Its antigen remains unidentified. With no exception, relapse followed autologous stem cell transplantation in all patients, and brentuximab vedotin exposure varied. The data originate from a study of PD-1 blockade in classical Hodgkin lymphoma. The CDR3 has 14 amino acids. Trimming took off 5 bases at V and 1 base at J, with 9 bases between the two ends. The germline V gene encodes CDR1 SGDLS and CDR2 YYNGEE. Assay used: immunoSEQ multiplex PCR; TCRdb lists only in-frame clones, some missing. The repertoire includes about 85,000 clones, over 90% of them detected once, and roughly 3% sits in the top ten. Study-wide points: Relative to healthy donors, newly diagnosed patients reportedly had lower baseline TCR diversity, which was reported as lower still in relapsed/refractory patients.

The TCR was taken from a human donor with classical Hodgkin lymphoma. The rearrangement links TRBV9 to TRBJ2-2; weak D call: TRBD1 (5 bases). The material sequenced was peripheral blood mononuclear cells (PBMCs), taken before the second cycle of nivolumab. Written as DNA, the CDR3 is TGTGCCAGCAGGGTCGGACAGAACACCGGGGAGCTGTTTTTT. Protein: CASRVGQNTGELFF. The complete variable domain, with remaining parts taken from reference TRBV9 and TRBJ2-2, reads DSGVTQTPKHLITATGQRVTLRCSPRSGDLSVYWYQQSLDQGLQFLIQYYNGEERAKGNILERFSAQQFPDLHSELNLSSLELGDSALYFCASRVGQNTGELFFGEGSRLTVL.